The T cell receptor (beta chain) described here comes from a study of identical twins. Overall study findings and caveats: For zero-insertion analyses, partial confounding could come from invariant MAIT and iNKT cells.

Using its own MiXCR run on the 5' RACE reads, TCRdb lists one record per CDR3 protein. The table has roughly 540,000 distinct CDR3 sequences, approximately 22% seen once. On this clonotype itself: Its antigen is as yet unknown.

Germline V gives CDR1 MNHEY, CDR2 SVGEGT. V shed 7 bases, J shed 6 bases, and the junction held 6 bases outside the gene matches. This CDR3 region has 14 residues. This same sample was also part of a study on T cells expressing NK-cell markers. This second study notes: HCMV seropositivity marked most of the eight sequenced donors; one was seronegative. These same clonotypes (in four donors) also led the CD3+CD56-NKG2C+ fraction.

The chain uses TRBV6-2 or TRBV6-3 and TRBJ2-3, with 11 bases lining up with TRBD2. The clonotype comes from a young woman in good health. The source material was CD4+ T cells sorted from blood. For the CDR3, the DNA is TGTGCCAGCACGCTAGCGGGAGGATACGATACGCAGTATTTT. Residues: CASTLAGGYDTQYF.